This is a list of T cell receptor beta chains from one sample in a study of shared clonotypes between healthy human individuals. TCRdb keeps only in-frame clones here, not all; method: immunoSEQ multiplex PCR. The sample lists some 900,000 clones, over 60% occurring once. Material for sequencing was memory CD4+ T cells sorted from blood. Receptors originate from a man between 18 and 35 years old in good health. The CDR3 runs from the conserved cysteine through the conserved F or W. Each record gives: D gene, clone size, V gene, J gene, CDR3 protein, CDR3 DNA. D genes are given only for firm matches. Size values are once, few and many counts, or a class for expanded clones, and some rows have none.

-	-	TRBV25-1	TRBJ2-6	CASSRELVADGANVLTF	TGTGCCAGCAGTAGAGAGCTAGTAGCGGACGGGGCCAACGTCCTGACTTTC
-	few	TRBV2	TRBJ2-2	CASSGLGGGRTPTRELFF	TGTGCCAGCAGTGGACTGGGCGGTGGACGAACTCCTACCCGGGAGCTGTTTTTT
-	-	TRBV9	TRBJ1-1	CASSVVSGGLTEAFF	TGTGCCAGCAGCGTAGTATCCGGGGGCTTGACTGAAGCTTTCTTT
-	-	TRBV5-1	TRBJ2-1	CASSLGQLAYNEQFF	TGCGCCAGCAGCTTGGGACAGCTTGCCTACAATGAGCAGTTCTTC
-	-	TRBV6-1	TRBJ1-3	CASNQLSGNTIYF	TGTGCCAGCAACCAATTGTCTGGAAACACCATATATTTT
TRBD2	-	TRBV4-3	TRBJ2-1	CASSQVSLAGDNEQFF	TGCGCCAGCAGCCAAGTTAGCCTAGCGGGGGACAATGAGCAGTTCTTC
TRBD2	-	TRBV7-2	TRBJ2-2	CASNPTGLAYAGELFF	TGTGCCAGCAACCCGACGGGACTAGCGTATGCCGGGGAGCTGTTTTTT
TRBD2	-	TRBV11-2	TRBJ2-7	CASSFILAGAEQYF	TGTGCCAGCAGCTTTATACTAGCGGGAGCCGAGCAGTACTTC
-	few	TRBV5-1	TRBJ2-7	CASSSRVGFYEQYF	TGCGCCAGCAGCTCGCGGGTCGGGTTTTACGAGCAGTACTTC
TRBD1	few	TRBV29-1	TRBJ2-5	CSVVTGEETQYF	TGCAGCGTTGTGACAGGGGAAGAGACCCAGTACTTC
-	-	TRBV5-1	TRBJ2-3	CASSAGTTSTDTQYF	TGCGCCAGCAGCGCCGGGACAACCAGCACAGATACGCAGTATTTT
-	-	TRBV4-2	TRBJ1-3	CASSLGGLGSSGNTIYF	TGTGCCAGCAGCCTAGGGGGACTAGGGAGCTCTGGAAACACCATATATTTT
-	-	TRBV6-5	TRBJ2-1	CASSYSMGEQFF	TGTGCCAGCAGTTACTCGATGGGTGAGCAGTTCTTC
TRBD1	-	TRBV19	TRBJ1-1	CASSIPDRENTEAFF	TGTGCCAGTAGTATCCCTGACAGGGAGAACACTGAAGCTTTCTTT
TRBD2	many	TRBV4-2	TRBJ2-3	CASSQDLSGGSATDTQYF	TGTGCCAGCAGCCAAGATTTGAGTGGCGGGAGTGCCACAGATACGCAGTATTTT
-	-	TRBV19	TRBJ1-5	CASRTAGAAGQPQHF	TGTGCCAGTAGAACTGCAGGGGCGGCGGGTCAGCCCCAGCATTTT
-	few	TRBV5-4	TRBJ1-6	CASSLDYTNSPLHF	TGTGCCAGCAGCTTGGATTACACTAATTCACCCCTCCACTTT
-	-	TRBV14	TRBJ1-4	CASSRAGGGNEKLFF	TGTGCCAGCAGCCGGGCCGGCGGCGGAAATGAAAAACTGTTTTTT
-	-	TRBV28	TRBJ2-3	CASSPPVTDTDTQYF	TGTGCCAGCAGTCCGCCGGTGACGGACACAGATACGCAGTATTTT
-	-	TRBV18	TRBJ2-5	CASSPRGRGASQETQYF	TGTGCCAGCTCACCCCGTGGGAGAGGAGCTTCACAAGAGACCCAGTACTTC
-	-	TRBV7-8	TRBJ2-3	CASSPLASSTDTQYF	TGTGCCAGCAGCCCACTAGCATCTAGCACAGATACGCAGTATTTT
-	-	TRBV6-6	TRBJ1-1	CASSLAEGGKTEAFF	TGTGCCAGCAGTTTAGCTGAAGGGGGGAAGACTGAAGCTTTCTTT
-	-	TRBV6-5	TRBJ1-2	CASSYASRNDGGYTF	TGTGCCAGCAGTTATGCGTCCCGGAATGACGGGGGCTACACCTTC
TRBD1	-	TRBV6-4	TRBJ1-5	CASSGRGPNQPQHF	TGTGCCAGCAGTGGCAGGGGGCCGAATCAGCCCCAGCATTTT